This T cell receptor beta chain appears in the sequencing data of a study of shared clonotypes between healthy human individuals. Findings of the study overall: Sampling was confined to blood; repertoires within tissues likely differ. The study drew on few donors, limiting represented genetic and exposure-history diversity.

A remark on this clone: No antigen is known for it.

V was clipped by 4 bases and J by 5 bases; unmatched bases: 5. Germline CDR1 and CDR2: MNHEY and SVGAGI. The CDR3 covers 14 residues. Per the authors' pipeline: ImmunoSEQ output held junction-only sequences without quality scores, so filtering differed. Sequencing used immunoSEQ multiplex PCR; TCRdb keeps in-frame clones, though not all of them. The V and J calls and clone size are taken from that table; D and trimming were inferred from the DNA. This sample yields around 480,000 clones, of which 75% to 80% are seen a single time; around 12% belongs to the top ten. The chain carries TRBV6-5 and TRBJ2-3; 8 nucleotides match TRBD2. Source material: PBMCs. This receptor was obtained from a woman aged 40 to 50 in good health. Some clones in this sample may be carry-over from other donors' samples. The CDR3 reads CASSSGRAVDTQYF. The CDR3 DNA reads TGTGCCAGCAGTTCCGGGAGGGCCGTAGATACGCAGTATTTT.